A selection of T cell receptor beta chains follows, all from one sample in a study of blood T cell repertoires in COVID-19. Clones were read by immunoSEQ multiplex PCR, and TCRdb kept only the in-frame ones, dropping some. The sample consists of 100,000 to 150,000 clones, roughly four fifths of them appearing once. Input material: peripheral blood. These receptors all stem from a human donor in a cohort sampled during active COVID-19. Both conserved end residues are part of each CDR3. A D gene is named only where the DNA matches it firmly. Expanded clones are given a class, and other clones once, few, many or no size at all.

v_call: TRBV9
cdr3_length: 18
d_call: TRBD2
clone_size: .
j_call: TRBJ2-5
cdr3_aa: CASSRDLAGGAQQETQYF
cdr3_nt: TGTGCCAGCAGCCGAGATCTAGCGGGGGGGGCTCAACAAGAGACCCAGTACTTC

v_call: TRBV18
cdr3_length: 13
d_call: .
clone_size: .
j_call: TRBJ1-2
cdr3_aa: CASSPTENYGYTF
cdr3_nt: TGTGCCAGCTCACCGACAGAGAACTATGGCTACACCTTC

v_call: TRBV27
cdr3_length: 14
d_call: TRBD1
clone_size: .
j_call: TRBJ1-1
cdr3_aa: CASSYSQGGTEAFF
cdr3_nt: TGTGCCAGCAGTTACTCACAGGGGGGCACTGAAGCTTTCTTT

v_call: TRBV15
cdr3_length: 15
d_call: .
clone_size: .
j_call: TRBJ1-1
cdr3_aa: CATSRDKGVNTEAFF
cdr3_nt: TGTGCCACCAGCAGAGATAAGGGGGTGAACACTGAAGCTTTCTTT

v_call: TRBV6-5
cdr3_length: 15
d_call: .
clone_size: once
j_call: TRBJ1-1
cdr3_aa: CASSYSGLANTEAFF
cdr3_nt: TGTGCCAGCAGTTACTCGGGCCTGGCAAACACTGAAGCTTTCTTT

v_call: TRBV5-6
cdr3_length: 16
d_call: TRBD1
clone_size: once
j_call: TRBJ2-5
cdr3_aa: CASSGGTGVVQETQYF
cdr3_nt: TGTGCCAGCAGCGGAGGGACAGGGGTCGTCCAAGAGACCCAGTACTTC

v_call: TRBV30
cdr3_length: 15
d_call: TRBD1
clone_size: .
j_call: TRBJ2-5
cdr3_aa: CAWILTTGGKETQYF
cdr3_nt: TGTGCCTGGATCCTTACGACAGGGGGAAAAGAGACCCAGTACTTC

v_call: TRBV29-1
cdr3_length: 13
d_call: TRBD1
clone_size: .
j_call: TRBJ1-1
cdr3_aa: CSTSGTGNTEAFF
cdr3_nt: TGCAGCACGTCGGGGACAGGGAACACTGAAGCTTTCTTT

v_call: TRBV5-1
cdr3_length: 16
d_call: TRBD2
clone_size: .
j_call: TRBJ2-7
cdr3_aa: CASSLERTSGRQEQYF
cdr3_nt: TGCGCCAGCAGCTTGGAACGGACTAGCGGGAGACAAGAGCAGTACTTC

v_call: TRBV10-3
cdr3_length: 16
d_call: TRBD1
clone_size: .
j_call: TRBJ1-2
cdr3_aa: CAISATSYQGDYGYTF
cdr3_nt: TGTGCCATCAGCGCGACCTCCTACCAGGGGGACTATGGCTACACCTTC

v_call: TRBV28
cdr3_length: 15
d_call: .
clone_size: once
j_call: TRBJ2-3
cdr3_aa: CASSTPDYHTDTQYF
cdr3_nt: TGTGCCAGCAGCACCCCGGACTATCACACAGATACGCAGTATTTT

v_call: TRBV18
cdr3_length: 16
d_call: .
clone_size: .
j_call: TRBJ1-4
cdr3_aa: CASSTRTVATNEKLFF
cdr3_nt: TGTGCCAGCTCAACCCGGACAGTTGCAACTAATGAAAAACTGTTTTTT

v_call: TRBV11-2
cdr3_length: 16
d_call: TRBD1
clone_size: once
j_call: TRBJ2-2
cdr3_aa: CASSLGLDRGPGELFF
cdr3_nt: TGTGCCAGCAGCTTAGGTCTGGACAGGGGCCCCGGGGAGCTGTTTTTT

v_call: TRBV10-3
cdr3_length: 15
d_call: TRBD1
clone_size: .
j_call: TRBJ2-7
cdr3_aa: CAISELQGMGYEQYF
cdr3_nt: TGTGCCATCAGTGAACTACAGGGGATGGGGTACGAGCAGTACTTC

v_call: TRBV5-1
cdr3_length: 13
d_call: .
clone_size: .
j_call: TRBJ2-7
cdr3_aa: CASSGWGDGEQYF
cdr3_nt: TGCGCCAGCAGCGGTTGGGGGGATGGGGAGCAGTACTTC

v_call: TRBV4-1
cdr3_length: 17
d_call: .
clone_size: .
j_call: TRBJ1-3
cdr3_aa: CASSLDPGTPIGNTIYF
cdr3_nt: TGCGCCAGCAGCCTCGATCCCGGGACACCGATCGGAAACACCATATATTTT

v_call: TRBV4-1
cdr3_length: 16
d_call: TRBD1
clone_size: .
j_call: TRBJ1-6
cdr3_aa: CASSQTGAGGNSPLHF
cdr3_nt: TGCGCCAGCAGCCAAACGGGGGCAGGGGGTAATTCACCCCTCCACTTT

v_call: TRBV18
cdr3_length: 13
d_call: .
clone_size: .
j_call: TRBJ1-5
cdr3_aa: CASSPGQSQPQHF
cdr3_nt: TGTGCCAGCTCACCAGGGCAGAGCCAGCCCCAGCATTTT